In its sample, the clone carrying this T cell receptor (beta chain) was seen once. In the study's own analysis: Quantification of nucleated cells was approximated via reference gene primer amplification. Method: immunoSEQ multiplex PCR; TCRdb's copy keeps in-frame clones and lacks some. For V, J and clone size, that table is used; D and trimming come from the DNA. The sample records over 200,000 clones, 70% to 75% being singletons. The source of the sample is a study of blood T cell repertoires in COVID-19. On the study more broadly: The United States, Italy and Spain provided the acute and convalescent COVID-19 samples. Nucleic acid was either cDNA or gDNA, and it came from T cells, B-cell-depleted T cells, or PBMCs.

The CDR3 extends over 16 amino acids. V was trimmed by 3 bases and J by 5 bases, leaving 15 bases between them. Germline V gene data show CDR1 as SGDLS and CDR2 as YYNGEE. This clonotype originated in a woman of 80 years or more with acute or convalescent COVID-19. This chain connects TRBV9 to TRBJ1-6; D gene unclear. Sequencing was carried out using peripheral blood. The DNA for the CDR3 is TGTGCCAGCAGCGGCTCCGGGATCTATAATAATTCACCCCTCCACTTT. Protein product: CASSGSGIYNNSPLHF.